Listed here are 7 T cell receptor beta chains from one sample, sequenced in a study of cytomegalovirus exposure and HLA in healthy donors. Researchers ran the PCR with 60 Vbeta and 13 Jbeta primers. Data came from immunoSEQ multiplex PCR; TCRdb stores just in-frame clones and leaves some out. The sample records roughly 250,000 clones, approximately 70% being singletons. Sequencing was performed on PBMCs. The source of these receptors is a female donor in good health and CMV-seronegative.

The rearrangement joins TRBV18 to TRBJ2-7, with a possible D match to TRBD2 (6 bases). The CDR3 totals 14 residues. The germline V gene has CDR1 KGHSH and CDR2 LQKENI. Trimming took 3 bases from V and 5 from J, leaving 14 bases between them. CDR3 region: CASSPFREKNEQYF. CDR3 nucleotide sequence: TGTGCCAGCTCACCGTTTCGGGAGAAGAACGAGCAGTACTTC. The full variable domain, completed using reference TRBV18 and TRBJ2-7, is NAGVMQNPRHLVRRRGQEARLRCSPMKGHSHVYWYRQLPEEGLKFMVYLQKENIIDESGMPKERFSAEFPKEGPSILRIQQVVRGDSAAYFCASSPFREKNEQYFGPGTRLTVT.

The CDR3 DNA reads TGCGCCAGCAGCTTGACGGGAGGGCGAGAGACCCAGTACTTC. It codes for CASSLTGGRETQYF. The rearrangement uses TRBV5-1 and TRBJ2-5; TRBD2 agrees at 8 bases. The CDR3 consists of 14 residues. CDR1 SGHRS and CDR2 YFSETQ come from the germline V gene. V shed 1 base, J shed 4 bases, and the junction held 3 bases outside the gene matches.

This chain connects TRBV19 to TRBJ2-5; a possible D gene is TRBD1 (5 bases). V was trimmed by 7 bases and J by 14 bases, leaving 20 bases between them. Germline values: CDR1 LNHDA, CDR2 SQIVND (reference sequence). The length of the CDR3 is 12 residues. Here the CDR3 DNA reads TGTGCCAGTAAGGAATCTGCAGGGCCCCCTTACTTC. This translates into CASKESAGPPYF.

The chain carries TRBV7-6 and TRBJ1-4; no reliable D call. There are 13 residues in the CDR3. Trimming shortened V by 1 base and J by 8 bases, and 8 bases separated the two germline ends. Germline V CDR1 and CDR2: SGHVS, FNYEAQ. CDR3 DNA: TGTGCCAGCAGCTTAGACGCGTGGGAAAAACTGTTTTTT. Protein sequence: CASSLDAWEKLFF.

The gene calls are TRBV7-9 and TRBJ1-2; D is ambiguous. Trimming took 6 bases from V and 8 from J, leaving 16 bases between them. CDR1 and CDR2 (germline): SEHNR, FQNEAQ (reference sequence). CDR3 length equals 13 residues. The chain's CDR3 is CASRRLEEAGYTF. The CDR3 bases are TGTGCCAGCAGGCGTCTAGAGGAAGCAGGCTACACCTTC.

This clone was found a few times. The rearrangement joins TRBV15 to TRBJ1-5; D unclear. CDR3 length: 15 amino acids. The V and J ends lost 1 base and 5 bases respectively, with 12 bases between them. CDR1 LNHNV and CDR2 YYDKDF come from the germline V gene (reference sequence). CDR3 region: CATSRVSGLHQPQHF. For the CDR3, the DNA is TGTGCCACCAGCAGAGTATCTGGGCTACATCAGCCCCAGCATTTT.

The CDR3 nucleotides read TGCAGCGTTGTGGAGTATAGCAATCAGCCCCAGCATTTT. Translating gives CSVVEYSNQPQHF. The chain employs TRBV29-1 and TRBJ1-5; D ambiguous. There are 13 residues in the CDR3. Trimming left V 4 bases short and J 0 bases short, with 7 bases between. The germline V gene encodes CDR1 SQVTM and CDR2 ANQGSEA.